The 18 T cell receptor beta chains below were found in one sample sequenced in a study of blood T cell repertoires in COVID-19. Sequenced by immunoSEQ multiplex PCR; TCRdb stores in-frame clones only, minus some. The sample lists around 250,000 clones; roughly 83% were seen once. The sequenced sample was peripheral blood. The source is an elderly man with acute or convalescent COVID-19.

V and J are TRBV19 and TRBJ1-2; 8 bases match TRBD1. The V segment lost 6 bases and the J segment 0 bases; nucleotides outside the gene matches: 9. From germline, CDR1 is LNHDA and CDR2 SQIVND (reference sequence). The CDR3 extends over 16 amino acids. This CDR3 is CASRRTGNIANYGYTF. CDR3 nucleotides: TGTGCCAGTAGAAGGACAGGGAATATAGCTAACTATGGCTACACCTTC.

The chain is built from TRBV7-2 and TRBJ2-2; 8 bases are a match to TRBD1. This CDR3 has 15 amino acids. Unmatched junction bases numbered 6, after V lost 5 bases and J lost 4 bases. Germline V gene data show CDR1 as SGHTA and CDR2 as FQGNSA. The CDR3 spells CASSEQGASTGELFF. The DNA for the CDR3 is TGTGCCAGCAGCGAGCAGGGGGCGTCCACCGGGGAGCTGTTTTTT. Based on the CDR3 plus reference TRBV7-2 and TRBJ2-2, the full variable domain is GAGVSQSPSNKVTEKGKDVELRCDPISGHTALYWYRQSLGQGLEFLIYFQGNSAPDKSGLPSDRFSAERTGGSVSTLTIQRTQQEDSAVYLCASSEQGASTGELFFGEGSRLTVL.

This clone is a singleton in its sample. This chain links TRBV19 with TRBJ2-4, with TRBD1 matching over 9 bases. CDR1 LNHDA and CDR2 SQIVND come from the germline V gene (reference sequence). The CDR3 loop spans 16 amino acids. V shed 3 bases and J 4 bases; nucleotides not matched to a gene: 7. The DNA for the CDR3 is TGTGCCAGTAGTATCGGGGCCGACAGGGGGAAAAACATTCAGTACTTC. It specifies CASSIGADRGKNIQYF.

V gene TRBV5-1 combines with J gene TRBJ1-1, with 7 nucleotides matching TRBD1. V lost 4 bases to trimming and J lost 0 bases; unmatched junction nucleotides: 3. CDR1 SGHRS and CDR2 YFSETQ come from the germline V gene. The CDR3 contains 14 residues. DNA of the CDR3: TGCGCCAGCAGCAAACAGGGGATGAACACTGAAGCTTTCTTT. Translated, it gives CASSKQGMNTEAFF.

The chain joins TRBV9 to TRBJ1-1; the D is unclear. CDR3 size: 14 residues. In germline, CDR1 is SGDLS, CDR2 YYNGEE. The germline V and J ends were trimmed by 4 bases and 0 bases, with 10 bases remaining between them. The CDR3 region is CASSFSGVNTEAFF. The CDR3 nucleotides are TGTGCCAGCAGCTTCAGCGGGGTGAACACTGAAGCTTTCTTT.

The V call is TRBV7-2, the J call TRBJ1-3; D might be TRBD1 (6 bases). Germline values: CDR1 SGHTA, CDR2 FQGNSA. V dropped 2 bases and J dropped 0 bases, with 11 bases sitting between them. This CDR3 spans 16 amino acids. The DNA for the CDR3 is TGTGCCAGCAGCTTATTAGGGGGACCCTCTGGAAACACCATATATTTT. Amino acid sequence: CASSLLGGPSGNTIYF.

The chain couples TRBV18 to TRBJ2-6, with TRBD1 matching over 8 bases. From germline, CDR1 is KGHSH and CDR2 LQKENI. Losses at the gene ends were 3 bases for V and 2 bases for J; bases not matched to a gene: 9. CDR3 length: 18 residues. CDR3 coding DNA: TGTGCCAGCTCACCGGAAGCAGGGGGCCTAACTGGGGCCAACGTCCTGACTTTC. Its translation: CASSPEAGGLTGANVLTF.

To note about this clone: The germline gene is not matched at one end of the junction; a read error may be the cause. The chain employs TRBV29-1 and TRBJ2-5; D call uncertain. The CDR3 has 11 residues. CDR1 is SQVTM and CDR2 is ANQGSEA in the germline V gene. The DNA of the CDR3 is TGCAGCGTGGAGATAGGAGAGGCCCAGTACTTC. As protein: CSVEIGEAQYF. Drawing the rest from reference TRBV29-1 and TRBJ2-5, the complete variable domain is SAVISQKPSRDICQRGTSLTIQCQVDSQVTMMFWYRQQPGQSLTLIATANQGSEATYESGFVIDKFPISRPNLTFSTLTVSNMSPEDSSIYLCSVEIGEAQYFGPGTRLLVL.

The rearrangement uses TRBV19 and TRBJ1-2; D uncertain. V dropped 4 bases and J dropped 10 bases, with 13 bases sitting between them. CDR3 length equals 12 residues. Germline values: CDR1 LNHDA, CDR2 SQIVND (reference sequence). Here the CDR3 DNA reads TGTGCCAGTAGTACCCTGGGAGGCGACTACACCTTC. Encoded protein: CASSTLGGDYTF. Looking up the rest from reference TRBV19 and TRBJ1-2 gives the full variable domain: DGGITQSPKYLFRKEGQNVTLSCEQNLNHDAMYWYRQDPGQGLRLIYYSQIVNDFQKGDIAEGYSVSREKKESFPLTVTSAQKNPTAFYLCASSTLGGDYTFGSGTRLTVV.

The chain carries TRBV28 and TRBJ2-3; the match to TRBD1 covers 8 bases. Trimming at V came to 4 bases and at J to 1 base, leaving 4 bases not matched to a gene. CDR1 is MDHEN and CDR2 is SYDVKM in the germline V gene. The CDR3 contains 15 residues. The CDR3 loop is CASSSRGQGTDTQYF. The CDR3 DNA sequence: TGTGCCAGCAGTTCCCGGGGACAGGGCACAGATACGCAGTATTTT.

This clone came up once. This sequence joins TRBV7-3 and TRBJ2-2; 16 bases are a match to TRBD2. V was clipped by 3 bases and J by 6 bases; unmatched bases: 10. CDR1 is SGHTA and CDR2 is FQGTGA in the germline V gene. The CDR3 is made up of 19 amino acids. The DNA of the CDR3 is TGTGCCAGCAGCTTCCTCCCGGGACTAGCGGGAGGGTGGGCCGGGGAGCTGTTTTTT. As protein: CASSFLPGLAGGWAGELFF.

CDR3: CASSSPDRANSPLHF. The CDR3 DNA reads as TGTGCCAGCAGTTCTCCCGACAGGGCGAATTCACCCCTCCACTTT. The chain couples TRBV28 to TRBJ1-6; 7 bases line up with TRBD1. V lost 4 bases to trimming and J lost 7 bases; unmatched junction nucleotides: 7. The CDR3 has 15 amino acids. CDR1 is MDHEN and CDR2 is SYDVKM in the germline V gene.

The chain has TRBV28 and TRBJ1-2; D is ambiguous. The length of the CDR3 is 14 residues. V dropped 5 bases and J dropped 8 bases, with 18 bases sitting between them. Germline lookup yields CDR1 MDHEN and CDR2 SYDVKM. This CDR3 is CASSPDGVGRGYTF. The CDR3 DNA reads TGTGCCAGCAGTCCGGACGGGGTCGGCCGCGGCTACACCTTC.

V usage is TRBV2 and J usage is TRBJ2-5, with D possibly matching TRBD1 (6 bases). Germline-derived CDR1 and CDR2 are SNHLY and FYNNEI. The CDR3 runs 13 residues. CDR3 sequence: CVSGLGAGETQYF. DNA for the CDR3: TGTGTCTCCGGTTTGGGGGCTGGAGAGACCCAGTACTTC.

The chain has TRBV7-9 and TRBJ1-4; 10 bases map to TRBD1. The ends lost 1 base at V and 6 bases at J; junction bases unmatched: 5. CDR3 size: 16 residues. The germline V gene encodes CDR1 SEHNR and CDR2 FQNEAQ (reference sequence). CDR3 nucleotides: TGTGCCAGCAGCTTAGGTGGGACAGGGGTGGATGAAAAACTGTTTTTT. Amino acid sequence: CASSLGGTGVDEKLFF. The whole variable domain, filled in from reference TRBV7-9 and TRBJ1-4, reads DTGVSQNPRHKITKRGQNVTFRCDPISEHNRLYWYRQTLGQGPEFLTYFQNEAQLEKSRLLSDRFSAERPKGSFSTLEIQRTEQGDSAMYLCASSLGGTGVDEKLFFGSGTQLSVL.

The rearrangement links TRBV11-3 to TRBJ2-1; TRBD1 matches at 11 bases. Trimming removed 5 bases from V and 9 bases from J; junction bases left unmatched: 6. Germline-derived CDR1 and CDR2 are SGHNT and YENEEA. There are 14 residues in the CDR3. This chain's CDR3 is CASSVGTGGLEQFF. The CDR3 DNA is TGTGCCAGCAGCGTAGGGACAGGGGGTCTTGAGCAGTTCTTC.

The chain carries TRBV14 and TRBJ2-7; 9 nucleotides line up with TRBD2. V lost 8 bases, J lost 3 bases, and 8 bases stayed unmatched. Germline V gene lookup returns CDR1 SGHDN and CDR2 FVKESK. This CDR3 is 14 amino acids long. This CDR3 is CASSLAGPRYEQYF. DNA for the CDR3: TGTGCCAGCTCCCTAGCGGGACCCCGCTACGAGCAGTACTTC. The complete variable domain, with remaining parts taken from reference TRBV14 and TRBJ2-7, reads EAGVTQFPSHSVIEKGQTVTLRCDPISGHDNLYWYRRVMGKEIKFLLHFVKESKQDESGMPNNRFLAERTGGTYSTLKVQPAELEDSGVYFCASSLAGPRYEQYFGPGTRLTVT.

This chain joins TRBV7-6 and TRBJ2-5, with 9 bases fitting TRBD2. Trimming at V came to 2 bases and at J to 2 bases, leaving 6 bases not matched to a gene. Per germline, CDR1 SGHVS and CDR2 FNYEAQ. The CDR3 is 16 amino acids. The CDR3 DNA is TGTGCCAGCAGCTTACGGCCTAGCGGGACACAAGAGACCCAGTACTTC. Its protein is CASSLRPSGTQETQYF.